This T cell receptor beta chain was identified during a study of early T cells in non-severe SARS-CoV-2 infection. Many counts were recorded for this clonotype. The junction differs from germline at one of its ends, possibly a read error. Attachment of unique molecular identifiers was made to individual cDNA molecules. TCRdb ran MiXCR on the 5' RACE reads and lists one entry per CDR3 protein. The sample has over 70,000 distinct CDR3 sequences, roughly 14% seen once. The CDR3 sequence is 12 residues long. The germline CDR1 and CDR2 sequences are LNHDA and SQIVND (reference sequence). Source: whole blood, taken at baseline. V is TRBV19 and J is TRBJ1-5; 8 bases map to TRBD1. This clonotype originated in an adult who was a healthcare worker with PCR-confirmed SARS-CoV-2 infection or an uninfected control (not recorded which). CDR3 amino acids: CASSITGQAMGW. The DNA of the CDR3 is TGTGCCAGTAGTATAACGGGACAGGCAATGGGATGG.